The 7 T cell receptor beta chains below come from one sample, sequenced in a study of blood T cells in healthy people across ages. Combining a sample-barcoded 5' primer with a J-beta primer mix, a second PCR ran for about 6 to 11 cycles. One entry per CDR3 protein, called by TCRdb with MiXCR from the 5' RACE reads. The table shows roughly 500,000 distinct CDR3 sequences, with 27% occurring only once. Sequencing was performed on blood. The receptor source for this set is a woman between 70 and 85 years old in good health.

J is TRBJ1-5 and V is TRBV5-5; weak D call: TRBD1 (5 bases). The CDR3 consists of 16 residues. Between the trimmed V and J ends, which lost 4 bases and 0 bases, there was a span of 14 bases. Looked up from germline, CDR1 is SGHKS and CDR2 is YYEKEE (reference sequence). CDR3 sequence (DNA): TGTGCCAGCAGCCCTACCGCGGGGACTAGCAATCAGCCCCAGCATTTT. Translated: CASSPTAGTSNQPQHF. Filled out from reference TRBV5-5 and TRBJ1-5, the complete variable domain reads DAGVTQSPTHLIKTRGQQVTLRCSPISGHKSVSWYQQVLGQGPQFIFQYYEKEERGRGNFPDRFSARQFPNYSSELNVNALLLGDSALYLCASSPTAGTSNQPQHFGDGTRLSIL.

This clonotype was detected ten times or more. The V and J genes are TRBV28 and TRBJ2-5; the D is unclear. Trimming stripped 4 bases from V and 1 base from J, with 10 bases between. Germline-derived CDR1 and CDR2 are MDHEN and SYDVKM. The CDR3 consists of 14 residues. DNA for the CDR3: TGTGCCAGCAGTTCCCGACGCAGCCAAGAGACCCAGTACTTC. Its protein is CASSSRRSQETQYF.

The chain joins TRBV12-5 to TRBJ1-5, with 7 bases lining up with TRBD1. This CDR3 has 16 amino acids. J gave up 3 bases and V 1 base, and 6 bases lay outside the gene matches. The germline V gene encodes CDR1 LGHNT and CDR2 FRNRAP. The CDR3 region has the DNA TGTGCTAGTGGTTTGGAAGGAGGGACAGTCAATCAGCCCCAGCATTTT. Translated: CASGLEGGTVNQPQHF.

The V gene is TRBV10-3, the J gene TRBJ2-3; 12 bases map to TRBD2. The CDR3 totals 15 residues. The J segment lost 2 bases and the V segment lost 6 bases, leaving 3 bases of the junction unmatched. Germline CDR1 ENHRY, CDR2 SYGVKD. Written as DNA, the CDR3 is TGTGCCATCAGACTAGCGGGGGGATACACAGATACGCAGTATTTT. It yields the protein CAIRLAGGYTDTQYF.

This chain connects TRBV5-1 to TRBJ2-5, with 10 nucleotides matching TRBD2. The CDR3 extends over 15 amino acids. V was clipped by 5 bases and J by 5 bases; unmatched bases: 9. Germline V CDR1 and CDR2: SGHRS, YFSETQ. CDR3 in DNA: TGCGCCAGCAGGGTTGAACTAGCGGGGATCGAGACCCAGTACTTC. Its protein product is CASRVELAGIETQYF.

This clonotype was found a few times. V and J are TRBV20-1 and TRBJ1-3; TRBD1 matches at 8 bases. Looked up from germline, CDR1 is DFQATT and CDR2 is SNEGSKA (reference sequence). J lost 4 bases, V lost 6 bases, and 8 bases had no gene match. The length of the CDR3 is 14 residues. CDR3 in DNA: TGCAGTGCCCTTAAGGACAGGGTCGGAAACACCATATATTTT. This sequence encodes CSALKDRVGNTIYF.

The chain uses TRBV30 and TRBJ2-3; D not certain. The CDR3 spans 16 residues. Looked up from germline, CDR1 is GTSNPN and CDR2 is SVGIG (reference sequence). V lost 0 bases, J lost 4 bases, and 17 bases lay in between. The CDR3 DNA sequence: TGTGCCTGGAGTGTAAACTCTTTAGGTTCGGCAGATACGCAGTATTTT. Its protein is CAWSVNSLGSADTQYF.